This T cell receptor beta chain was documented in a study of identical twins. Healthy Caucasians, and only they, were the donors. This clonotype was seen only a few times. As yet, its antigen is unknown. The cDNA had a unique molecular identifier and a template-switch universal primer site. TCRdb fed the 5' RACE reads into MiXCR, producing one record per CDR3 protein. The data contain 700,000 to 950,000 distinct CDR3 sequences, over 9% of them singletons. Trimming left V 4 bases short and J 6 bases short, with 7 bases between. In germline, CDR1 is LGHDT, CDR2 YNNKEL (reference sequence). The CDR3 loop spans 12 amino acids. General observations from the study: In cord blood, abundant beta clonotypes had fewer insertions; memory showed no trend. Modelling underestimated the level of out-of-frame TCR alpha sharing observed in monozygotic twins.

These data also featured in a second study, about yellow fever vaccine responses in identical twins.

V is TRBV3-1 and J is TRBJ2-1; D unresolved. Sequences were obtained from PBMCs. The TCR sequence derives from a woman between 18 and 29 years old in good health. DNA for the CDR3: TGTGCCAGCAGCCGGCACCCCAATGAGCAGTTCTTC. Its protein is CASSRHPNEQFF.